The source of this T cell receptor beta chain is a study of blood T cell repertoires in COVID-19. About the study: Collection of acute and convalescent COVID-19 samples took place in the United States, Italy and Spain. T cells, B-cell-depleted T cells, or PBMCs supplied cDNA or gDNA.

The method was immunoSEQ multiplex PCR; TCRdb's version includes in-frame clones alone and lacks a portion of them. The sample lists 250,000 to 400,000 clones; roughly 90% were seen once. The germline CDR1 and CDR2 sequences are KGHSH and LQKENI. Losses at the gene ends were 3 bases for V and 6 bases for J; bases not matched to a gene: 5. The CDR3 covers 15 residues. Seattle participants joined during active infection and were tracked over time. The rearrangement uses TRBV18 and TRBJ2-1, with 10 bases matching TRBD1. Sequencing was performed on peripheral blood. This TCR derives from a woman under 40 with COVID-19, enrolled during active disease. The CDR3 DNA is TGTGCCAGCTCACCGGCCGGGACAGGGGTCAATGAGCAGTTCTTC. It specifies CASSPAGTGVNEQFF.